This T cell receptor beta chain appears in the sequencing data of a study of CD8 T cells in Susac syndrome. V was shortened by 2 bases and J by 5 bases, with 12 bases between the two germline ends. CDR3 length: 14 residues. Looked up from germline, CDR1 is SQVTM and CDR2 is ANQGSEA. From blood CD8+ and CD4+ T cells, TCR beta sequences were generated. TEMRA cells were FACS-enriched, while CD8+ and CD4+ T cells were negatively isolated. Reverse transcription of 0.5 to 1 ug RNA was carried out with random hexamers. TCRdb re-called the immunoSEQ multiplex PCR reads with MiXCR, one entry per CDR3 protein. Among about 200,000 distinct CDR3 sequences listed, 90% to 95% were seen once.

Material: CD4+ T cells from PBMCs. The chain uses TRBV29-1 and TRBJ2-2; D remains unclear. The receptor's source is a human donor in good health. The CDR3 DNA sequence: TGCAGCGTTGAATTGATCTACGGGACCGGGGAGCTGTTTTTT. This encodes CSVELIYGTGELFF.